This entry describes one T cell receptor (beta chain). The antigen remains unidentified. This record comes from a study of cytomegalovirus exposure and HLA in healthy donors. Points from the study as a whole: Most TCRs appeared rarely, but some public TCRs recurred in many donors. Presence/absence analyses supposed approximately even sequencing depth among donors. According to the study, roughly 160 TCR beta chains were cytomegalovirus-associated. Relative to the 666-donor mean, N-insertions were reportedly fewer in an Asian-associated ancestry cluster in a later analysis.

V lost 3 bases, J lost 4 bases, and 5 bases stayed unmatched. CDR1 and CDR2 (germline): SGHRS, YFSETQ. This CDR3 has 14 residues. Vbeta (60) and Jbeta (13) primers were used in the PCR. Here immunoSEQ multiplex PCR was the method, and the copy in TCRdb shows in-frame clones only, minus some. The sample comprises tens of thousands of clones, roughly 74% of which are singletons, and 22% rests with the top ten. This TCR came from a woman aged 25 to 45 in good health and CMV-seropositive. Sequenced input: PBMCs. V and J are TRBV5-1 and TRBJ2-5; 8 positions match TRBD2. DNA for the CDR3: TGCGCCAGCAGCTATAGCGGGATGGGAGAGACCCAGTACTTC. This translates into CASSYSGMGETQYF.